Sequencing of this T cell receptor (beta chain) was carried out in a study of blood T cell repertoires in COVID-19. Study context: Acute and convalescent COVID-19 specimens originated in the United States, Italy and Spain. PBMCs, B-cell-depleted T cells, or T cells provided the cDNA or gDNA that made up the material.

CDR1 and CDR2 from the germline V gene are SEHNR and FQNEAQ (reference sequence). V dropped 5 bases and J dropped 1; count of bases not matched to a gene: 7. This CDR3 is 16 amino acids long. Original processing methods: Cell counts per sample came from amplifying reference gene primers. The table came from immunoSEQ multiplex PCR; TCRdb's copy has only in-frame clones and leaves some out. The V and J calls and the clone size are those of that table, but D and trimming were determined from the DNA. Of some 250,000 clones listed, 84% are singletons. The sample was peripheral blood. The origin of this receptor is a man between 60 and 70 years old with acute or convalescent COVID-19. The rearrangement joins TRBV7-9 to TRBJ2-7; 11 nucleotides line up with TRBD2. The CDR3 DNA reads TGTGCCAGCAGCACGCCGTTAGCGGGAGGGTCCTACGAGCAGTACTTC. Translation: CASSTPLAGGSYEQYF.